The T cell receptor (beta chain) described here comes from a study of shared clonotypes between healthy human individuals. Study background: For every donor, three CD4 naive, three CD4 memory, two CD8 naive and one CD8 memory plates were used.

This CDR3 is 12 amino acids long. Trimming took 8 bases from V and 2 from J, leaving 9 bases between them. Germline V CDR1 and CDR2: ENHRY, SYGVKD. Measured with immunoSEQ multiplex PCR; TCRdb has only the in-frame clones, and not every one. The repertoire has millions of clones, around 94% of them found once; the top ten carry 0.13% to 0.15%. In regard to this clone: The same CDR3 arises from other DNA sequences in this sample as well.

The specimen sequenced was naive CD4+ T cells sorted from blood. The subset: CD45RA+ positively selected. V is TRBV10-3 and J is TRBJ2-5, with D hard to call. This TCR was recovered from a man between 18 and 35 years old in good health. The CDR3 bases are TGTGCCATCTCGGCAGAGCAAGAGACCCAGTACTTC. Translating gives CAISAEQETQYF.